This T cell receptor beta chain comes out of a study of blood T cells in healthy people across ages. This CDR3 is built from 12 residues. CDR1 and CDR2 from the germline V gene are KGHDR and SFDVKD. V was trimmed by 5 bases and J by 2 bases, leaving 4 bases between them. About this clonotype itself: Given a much more abundant clone one base away, this may be a read error.

Together with a sample-barcoded 5' primer, a J-beta primer mix was included in a second PCR lasting about 6 to 11 cycles. TCRdb processed the 5' RACE reads anew with MiXCR; each CDR3 protein has one entry. The data show some 1.5 million distinct CDR3 sequences, 28% seen once. The material sequenced was blood. The chain combines TRBV24-1 with TRBJ2-3; D is undetermined. The TCR sequence derives from a woman aged 30 to 39 in good health. The CDR3 region is CATSGATDTQYF. CDR3 coding DNA: TGTGCCACCAGTGGCGCCACAGATACGCAGTATTTT.